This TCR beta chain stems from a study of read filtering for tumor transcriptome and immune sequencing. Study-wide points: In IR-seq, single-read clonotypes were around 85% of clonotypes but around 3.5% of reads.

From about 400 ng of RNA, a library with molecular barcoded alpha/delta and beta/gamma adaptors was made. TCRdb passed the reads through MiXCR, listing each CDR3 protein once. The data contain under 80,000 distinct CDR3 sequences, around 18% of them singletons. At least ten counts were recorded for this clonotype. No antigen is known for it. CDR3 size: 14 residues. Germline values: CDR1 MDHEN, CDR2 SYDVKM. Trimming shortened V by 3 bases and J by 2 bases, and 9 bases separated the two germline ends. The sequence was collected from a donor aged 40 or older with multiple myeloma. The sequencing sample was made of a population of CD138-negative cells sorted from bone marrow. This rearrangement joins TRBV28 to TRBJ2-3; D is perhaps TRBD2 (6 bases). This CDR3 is CASSFGGITDTQYF. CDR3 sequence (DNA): TGTGCCAGCAGTTTCGGCGGGATCACAGATACGCAGTATTTT.